This T cell receptor beta chain originates from a study of monozygotic twins with inflammatory bowel disease. The CDR3 covers 15 residues. The germline V gene has CDR1 SGHTA and CDR2 FQGNSA. The UMIs carried a 6-nucleotide sample barcode, and they were added by template switching. TCRdb derives one entry per CDR3 protein from the 5' RACE reads, leaving out DNA. The sample features approximately 330,000 distinct CDR3 sequences, with 2% to 2.5% in its top ten. Material: blood. The TCR sequence derives from a human donor with ulcerative colitis or Crohn's disease, or a healthy co-twin of an affected twin (not recorded which). V is TRBV7-2 and J is TRBJ2-7; TCRdb's D call, TRBD1, is unchecked because there is no DNA. The CDR3 sequence is CASTPVGTAAYEQYF.